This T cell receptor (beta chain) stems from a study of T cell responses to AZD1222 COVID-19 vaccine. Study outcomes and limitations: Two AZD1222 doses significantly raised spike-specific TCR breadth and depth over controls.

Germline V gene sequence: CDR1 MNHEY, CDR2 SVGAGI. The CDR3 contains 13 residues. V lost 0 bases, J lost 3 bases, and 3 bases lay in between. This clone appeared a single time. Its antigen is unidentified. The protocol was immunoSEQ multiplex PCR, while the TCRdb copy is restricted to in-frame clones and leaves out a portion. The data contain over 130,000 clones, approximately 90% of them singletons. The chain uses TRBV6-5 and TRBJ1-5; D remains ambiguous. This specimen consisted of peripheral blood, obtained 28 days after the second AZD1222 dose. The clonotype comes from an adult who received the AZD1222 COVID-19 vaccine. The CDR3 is CASSYSDNQPQHF. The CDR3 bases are TGTGCCAGCAGTTACTCGGACAATCAGCCCCAGCATTTT.